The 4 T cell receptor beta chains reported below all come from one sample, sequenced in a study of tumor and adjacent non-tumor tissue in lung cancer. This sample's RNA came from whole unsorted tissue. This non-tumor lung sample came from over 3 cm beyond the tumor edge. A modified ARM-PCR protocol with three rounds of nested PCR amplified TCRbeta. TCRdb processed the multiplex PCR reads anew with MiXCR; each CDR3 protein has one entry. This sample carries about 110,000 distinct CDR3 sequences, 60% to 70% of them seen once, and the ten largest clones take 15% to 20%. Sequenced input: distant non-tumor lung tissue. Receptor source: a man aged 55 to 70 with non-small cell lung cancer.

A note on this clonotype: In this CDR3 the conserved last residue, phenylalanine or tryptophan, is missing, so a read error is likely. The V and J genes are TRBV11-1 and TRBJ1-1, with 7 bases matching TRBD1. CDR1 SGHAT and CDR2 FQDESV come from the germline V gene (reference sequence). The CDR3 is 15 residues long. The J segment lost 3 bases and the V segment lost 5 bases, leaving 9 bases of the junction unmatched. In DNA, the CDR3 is TGTGCCAGCAGCCTTGCCAGGGGGGGAGACACTGAAGCTTTCTCT. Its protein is CASSLARGGDTEAFS.

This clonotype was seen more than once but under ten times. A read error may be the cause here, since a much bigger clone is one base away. The CDR3 DNA is TGTGCCAGCATGGTACAGGAAGACTATGGCTACACCTTC. Its protein product is CASMVQEDYGYTF. The chain links TRBV28 to TRBJ1-2; the D gene is possibly TRBD1 (5 bases). The V end was cut by 7 bases, the J end by 3 bases, with 12 bases between. Germline-derived CDR1 and CDR2 are MDHEN and SYDVKM. The CDR3 sequence is 13 residues long.

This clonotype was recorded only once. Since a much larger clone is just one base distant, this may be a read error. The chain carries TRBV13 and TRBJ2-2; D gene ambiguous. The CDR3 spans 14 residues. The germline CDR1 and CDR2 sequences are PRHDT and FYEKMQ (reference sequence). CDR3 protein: CASSFGKNIGELFF. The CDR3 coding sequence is TGTGCCAGCAGCTTTGGCAAGAACATCGGGGAGCTGTTTTTT. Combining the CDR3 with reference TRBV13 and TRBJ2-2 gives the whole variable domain AAGVIQSPRHLIKEKRETATLKCYPIPRHDTVYWYQQGPGQDPQFLISFYEKMQSDKGSIPDRFSAQQFSDYHSELNMSSLELGDSALYFCASSFGKNIGELFFGEGSRLTVL.

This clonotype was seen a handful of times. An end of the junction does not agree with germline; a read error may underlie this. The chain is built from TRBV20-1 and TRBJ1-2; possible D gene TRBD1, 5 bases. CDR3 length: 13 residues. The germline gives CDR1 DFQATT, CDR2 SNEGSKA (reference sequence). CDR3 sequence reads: CGARDVANYGYTF. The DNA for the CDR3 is TGCGGTGCTAGGGACGTAGCTAACTATGGCTACACCTTC.